A few counts support the clone carrying this TCR delta chain. A single base separates this from a much larger clone, so it may be a read error. This entry is derived from a study of gamma-delta T cells after stem cell transplantation. TCRdb called clones anew from the RT-PCR reads with CATT. Among more than 1,200 delta-chain clones listed, 2.4% were seen once. The CDR3 extends over 21 amino acids. Per germline, CDR1 GEAIGNYY and CDR2 EKD. V dropped 0 bases and J dropped 0 bases, with 28 bases sitting between them. The chain joins TRDV2 to TRDJ1, with D perhaps given as TRDD1 or TRDD3 (5 bases each). What was sequenced was gamma-delta T cells. The clonotype originates from a human donor. It is not recorded whose cells these are; they may come from a transplant donor. The CDR3 bases are TGTGCCTGTGACACCGTGGCCACTTATAGTCTTCTGCTGGGAGACACCGATAAACTCATCTTT. Amino acids: CACDTVATYSLLLGDTDKLIF.